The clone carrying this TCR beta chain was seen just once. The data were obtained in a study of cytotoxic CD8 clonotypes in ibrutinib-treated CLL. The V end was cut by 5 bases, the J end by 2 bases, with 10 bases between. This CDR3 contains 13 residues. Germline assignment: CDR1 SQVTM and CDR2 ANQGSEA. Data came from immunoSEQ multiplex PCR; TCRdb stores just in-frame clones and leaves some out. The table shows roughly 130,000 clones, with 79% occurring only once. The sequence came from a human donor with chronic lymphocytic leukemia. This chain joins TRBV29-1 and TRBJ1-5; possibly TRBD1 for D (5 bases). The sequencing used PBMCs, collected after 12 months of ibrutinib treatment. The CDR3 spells CSVSDRGNQPQHF. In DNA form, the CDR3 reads TGCAGCGTTTCAGACAGAGGCAATCAGCCCCAGCATTTT.